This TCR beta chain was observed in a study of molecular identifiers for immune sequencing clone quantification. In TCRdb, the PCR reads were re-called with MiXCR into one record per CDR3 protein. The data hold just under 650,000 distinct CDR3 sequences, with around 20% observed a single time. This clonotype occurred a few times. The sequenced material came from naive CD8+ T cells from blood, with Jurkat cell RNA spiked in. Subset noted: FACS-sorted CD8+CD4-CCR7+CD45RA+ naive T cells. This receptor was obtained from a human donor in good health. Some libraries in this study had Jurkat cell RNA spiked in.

Here the CDR3 DNA reads TGCGCCAGCAGCCAAGAATTCCGGAGCGGGGGGGCTAATGAGCAGTTCTTC. Residues: CASSQEFRSGGANEQFF. The chain recombines TRBV4-1 with TRBJ2-1; 10 bases agree with TRBD2. CDR3 length equals 17 residues. The J segment lost 7 bases and the V segment lost 0 bases, leaving 9 bases of the junction unmatched. Germline values: CDR1 MGHRA, CDR2 YSYEKL.